What follows is one T cell receptor beta chain and its context. Its specificity is not known. These data originate in a study of graft-versus-host responses after intestinal transplantation. The overall study: Each patient got anti-thymocyte globulin induction, then tacrolimus and steroids for roughly 3 years.

General observations from the study: Allografts from individuals with graft-donor T cell macrochimerism displayed high graft-versus-host to host-versus-graft clonal ratios. Association was observed between peak circulating GvH clone levels and early post-transplant HvG declines.

Generated by immunoSEQ multiplex PCR, the TCRdb table keeps only in-frame clones and is missing some. Of over 75,000 clones listed, roughly 82% are singletons. The CDR3 runs 14 residues. The germline CDR1 and CDR2 sequences are MDHEN and SYDVKM. V shed 4 bases and J shed 7 bases, with 17 bases lying between them. The clonotype was recovered from a human patient who received an intestinal transplant, so some T cells may come from the graft donor. The V call is TRBV28, the J call TRBJ2-7, with TRBD1 as a possible D gene (6 bases). Sequencing was performed on PBMCs, taken 255 days after intestinal transplant. The CDR3 DNA is TGTGCCAGCAGTTGGACAGACCTACTGCGGGAGCAGTACTTC. This encodes CASSWTDLLREQYF.